The 11 T cell receptor beta chains in this list originate from one sample, sequenced in a study of regulatory T cells in long-lasting Graves disease. Libraries of TCR beta came from iRepertoire HTBI primers plus Arm-PCR of CDR3 regions. TCRdb independently ran MiXCR on the multiplex PCR reads; one entry per CDR3 protein. The sample includes approximately 470,000 distinct CDR3 sequences, 16% of them seen just once. Time point here: newly diagnosed GD, antithyroid drugs for less than 3 months. PBMC RNA was the source of the TCR library. The same specimen was also included in a second study, on T cells in Graves' hyperthyroidism and ophthalmopathy.

The source material was peripheral blood mononuclear cells (PBMCs), sampled at new diagnosis, from a patient treated with antithyroid drugs. The receptors derive from a man between 35 and 55 years old with Graves disease.

The sample holds many counts of this clonotype. The V and J genes are TRBV20-1 and TRBJ2-5; 7 bases align to TRBD1. The CDR3 is 14 residues long. V shed 6 bases and J 2 bases; nucleotides not matched to a gene: 9. Germline CDR1 is DFQATT and CDR2 is SNEGSKA (reference sequence). The DNA of the CDR3 is TGCAGTGCCCAGATATTACAGGGGCAAGAGACCCAGTACTTC. It codes for CSAQILQGQETQYF.

The table lists this clonotype with many counts. The rearrangement links TRBV2 to TRBJ2-1; D is ambiguous. Germline V gene lookup returns CDR1 SNHLY and CDR2 FYNNEI. This CDR3 has 12 residues. Trimming pared 0 bases from V and 11 bases from J, leaving 8 bases between. The CDR3: CASSEARLKQFF. Here the CDR3 DNA reads TGTGCCAGCAGTGAAGCGCGGCTAAAGCAGTTCTTC.

The rearrangement uses TRBV12-3 or TRBV12-4 and TRBJ2-3; 8 positions match TRBD1. This CDR3 has 16 residues. The ends lost 5 bases at V and 2 bases at J; junction bases unmatched: 9. The CDR3 is CASSPSTGVPTDTQYF. The CDR3 DNA follows: TGTGCCAGCAGTCCATCGACAGGGGTGCCCACAGATACGCAGTATTTT.

The CDR3 DNA is TGCGCCAGCAGCTTGACCCCTTTAGAGGGCTATGGCTACACCTTC. It specifies CASSLTPLEGYGYTF. The chain couples TRBV5-1 to TRBJ1-2; D is ambiguous. The CDR3 has 15 amino acids. The ends were cut back, 1 base at V and 4 bases at J, with 14 bases in the middle. Looked up from germline, CDR1 is SGHRS and CDR2 is YFSETQ.

This chain joins TRBV2 and TRBJ1-2; D is unresolved. This CDR3 region has 13 residues. V lost 2 bases and J lost 4, with 8 bases in between. Germline V gene sequence: CDR1 SNHLY, CDR2 FYNNEI. This CDR3 reads CASSEITAYGYTF. The CDR3 DNA is TGTGCCAGCAGTGAAATAACAGCCTATGGCTACACCTTC.

This clonotype was seen only a few times. The rearrangement joins TRBV5-5 to TRBJ2-4, with no clear D. Germline-derived CDR1 and CDR2 are SGHKS and YYEKEE (reference sequence). The CDR3 totals 14 residues. Trimming pared 0 bases from V and 9 bases from J, leaving 13 bases between. The CDR3 DNA reads TGTGCCAGCAGCTTGGAAGGGCTGGTAAGCATTCAGTACTTC. Its protein is CASSLEGLVSIQYF.

This clonotype was counted many times. The chain carries TRBV29-1 and TRBJ2-7; tentative D call: TRBD1 (5 bases). Trimming took 4 bases from V and 1 from J, leaving 11 bases between them. The CDR3 consists of 13 residues. CDR1 is SQVTM, CDR2 ANQGSEA, per germline. CDR3 sequence reads: CSVAGRQSYEQYF. The CDR3 region has the DNA TGCAGCGTTGCGGGTCGACAGTCCTACGAGCAGTACTTC.

V is TRBV20-1 and J is TRBJ2-3; D is possibly TRBD2 (6 bases). V dropped 5 bases and J dropped 2 bases, with 14 bases sitting between them. The CDR3 runs to 14 residues. Germline V gene sequence: CDR1 DFQATT, CDR2 SNEGSKA (reference sequence). The CDR3 region is CSAPRGTATDTQYF. DNA of the CDR3: TGCAGTGCTCCTAGAGGGACTGCCACAGATACGCAGTATTTT.

This clonotype was counted at least ten times. The V call is TRBV15, the J call TRBJ1-1; TRBD1 matches 8 bases. The germline V gene encodes CDR1 LNHNV and CDR2 YYDKDF (reference sequence). The CDR3 covers 17 residues. V gave up 0 bases and J gave up 2 bases; unmatched junction bases: 8. CDR3 sequence reads: CATSRDLRTGKNTEAFF. DNA for the CDR3: TGTGCCACCAGCAGAGATCTCCGGACAGGGAAAAACACTGAAGCTTTCTTT.

This clonotype was seen ten or more times. J is TRBJ2-1 and V is TRBV28, with 10 nucleotides matching TRBD2. This CDR3 is built from 15 residues. V shed 7 bases, J shed 5 bases, and the junction held 8 bases outside the gene matches. Germline lookup yields CDR1 MDHEN and CDR2 SYDVKM. The CDR3 DNA is TGTGCCAGCACCCCAAGCGGGAGGGGCCACAATGAGCAGTTCTTC. Amino acid sequence: CASTPSGRGHNEQFF. The full variable domain, with the rest looked up from reference TRBV28 and TRBJ2-1, is DVKVTQSSRYLVKRTGEKVFLECVQDMDHENMFWYRQDPGLGLRLIYFSYDVKMKEKGDIPEGYSVSREKKERFSLILESASTNQTSMYLCASTPSGRGHNEQFFGPGTRLTVL.

A word on this clonotype: One end of the junction varies from germline; a read error may be responsible. The chain combines TRBV7-2 with TRBJ2-1; perhaps TRBD2 as D (7 bases). Per germline, CDR1 SGHTA and CDR2 FQGNSA. The length of the CDR3 is 15 residues. CDR3: CASSLAGGGWNGQFF. The DNA for the CDR3 is TGTGCCAGCAGCTTAGCGGGAGGGGGTTGGAATGGGCAGTTCTTC.